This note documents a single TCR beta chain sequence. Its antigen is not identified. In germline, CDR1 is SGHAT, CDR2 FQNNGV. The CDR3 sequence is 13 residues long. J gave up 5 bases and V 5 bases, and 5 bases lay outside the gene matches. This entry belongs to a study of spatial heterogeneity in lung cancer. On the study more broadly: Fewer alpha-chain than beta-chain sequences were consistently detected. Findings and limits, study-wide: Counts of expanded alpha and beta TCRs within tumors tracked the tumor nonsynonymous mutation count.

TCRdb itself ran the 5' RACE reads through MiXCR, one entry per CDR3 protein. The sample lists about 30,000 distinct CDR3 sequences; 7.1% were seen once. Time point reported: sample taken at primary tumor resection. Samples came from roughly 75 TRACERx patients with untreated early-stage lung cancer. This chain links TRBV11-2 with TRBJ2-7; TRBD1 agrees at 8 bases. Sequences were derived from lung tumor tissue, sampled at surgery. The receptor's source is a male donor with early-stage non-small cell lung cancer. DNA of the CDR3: TGTGCCAGCAGCCCTACGACAGGGGACGAGCAGTACTTC. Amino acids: CASSPTTGDEQYF.